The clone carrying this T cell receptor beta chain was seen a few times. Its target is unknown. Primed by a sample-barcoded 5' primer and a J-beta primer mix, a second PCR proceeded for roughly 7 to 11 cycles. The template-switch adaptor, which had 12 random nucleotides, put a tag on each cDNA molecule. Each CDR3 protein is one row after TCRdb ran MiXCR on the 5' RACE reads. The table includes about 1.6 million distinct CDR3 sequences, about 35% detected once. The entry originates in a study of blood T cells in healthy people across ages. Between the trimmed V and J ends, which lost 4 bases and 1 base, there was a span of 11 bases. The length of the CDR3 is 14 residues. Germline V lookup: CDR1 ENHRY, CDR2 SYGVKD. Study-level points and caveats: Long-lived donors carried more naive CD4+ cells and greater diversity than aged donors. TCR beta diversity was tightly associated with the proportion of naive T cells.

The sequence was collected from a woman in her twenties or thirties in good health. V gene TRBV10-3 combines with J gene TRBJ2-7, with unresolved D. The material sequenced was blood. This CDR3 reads CAISGRLKSYEQYF. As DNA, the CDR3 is TGTGCCATCAGTGGCAGACTCAAATCCTACGAGCAGTACTTC.